Listed below are T cell receptor beta chains from one sample, sequenced in a study of blood T cell repertoires in COVID-19. The method was immunoSEQ multiplex PCR; TCRdb's version includes in-frame clones alone and lacks a portion of them. The table records about 67,000 clones, 70% to 90% of them present only once. The sequencing sample was made of peripheral blood. Receptors originate from a man aged 45-60 years with active COVID-19. Both conserved end residues are part of each CDR3. D genes are given only for firm matches. The size of a clone is reported for some rows only, either as once, few or many, or as a class for expanded clones.

clone_size: -
d_call: -
v_call: TRBV7-9
j_call: TRBJ2-1
cdr3_aa: CASSLSTVYNEQFF
cdr3_nt: TGTGCCAGCAGCTTATCGACAGTCTACAATGAGCAGTTCTTC

clone_size: once
d_call: TRBD2
v_call: TRBV7-2
j_call: TRBJ2-4
cdr3_aa: CASSLLAGGAKNIQYF
cdr3_nt: TGTGCCAGCAGCTTACTAGCGGGGGGAGCCAAAAACATTCAGTACTTC

clone_size: -
d_call: TRBD2
v_call: TRBV2
j_call: TRBJ2-7
cdr3_aa: CASSDASGRALYEQYF
cdr3_nt: TGTGCCAGCAGTGACGCCAGCGGGAGGGCATTGTACGAGCAGTACTTC

clone_size: -
d_call: TRBD1
v_call: TRBV27
j_call: TRBJ2-7
cdr3_aa: CASSDPRQGASYEQYF
cdr3_nt: TGTGCCAGCAGTGACCCTCGACAGGGGGCGTCCTACGAGCAGTACTTC

clone_size: -
d_call: TRBD1
v_call: TRBV29-1
j_call: TRBJ2-7
cdr3_aa: CSVETRQGVSYEQYF
cdr3_nt: TGCAGCGTTGAAACAAGACAGGGGGTATCCTACGAGCAGTACTTC

clone_size: -
d_call: -
v_call: TRBV6-6
j_call: TRBJ1-6
cdr3_aa: CASSRSSLSPLHF
cdr3_nt: TGTGCCAGCAGTCGATCGTCGCTATCACCCCTCCACTTT

clone_size: -
d_call: -
v_call: TRBV6-5
j_call: TRBJ2-7
cdr3_aa: CASSRDGLTYEQYF
cdr3_nt: TGTGCCAGCAGTAGGGACGGACTAACCTACGAGCAGTACTTC

clone_size: -
d_call: -
v_call: TRBV7-2
j_call: TRBJ2-7
cdr3_aa: CASSLDPGSYEQYF
cdr3_nt: TGTGCCAGCAGCTTAGATCCGGGTTCCTACGAGCAGTACTTC

clone_size: -
d_call: -
v_call: TRBV5-1
j_call: TRBJ1-6
cdr3_aa: CASSLSRDNYNSPLHF
cdr3_nt: TGCGCCAGCAGCTTGTCCAGGGATAACTATAATTCACCCCTCCACTTT

clone_size: -
d_call: -
v_call: TRBV3-1/TRBV3-2
j_call: TRBJ1-2
cdr3_aa: CASLDRNYGYTF
cdr3_nt: TGTGCCAGCTTGGACAGAAACTATGGCTACACCTTC

clone_size: -
d_call: -
v_call: TRBV25-1
j_call: TRBJ2-7
cdr3_aa: CASSERGNAYEQYF
cdr3_nt: TGTGCCAGCAGTGAAAGAGGGAACGCCTACGAGCAGTACTTC

clone_size: -
d_call: -
v_call: TRBV10-3
j_call: TRBJ2-2
cdr3_aa: CAISPTRGGTGELFF
cdr3_nt: TGTGCCATCAGTCCCACACGAGGAGGGACCGGGGAGCTGTTTTTT

clone_size: -
d_call: -
v_call: TRBV2
j_call: TRBJ2-5
cdr3_aa: CASIGDSLETQYF
cdr3_nt: TGTGCCAGCATCGGCGACAGCTTAGAGACCCAGTACTTC

clone_size: -
d_call: -
v_call: TRBV5-1
j_call: TRBJ1-2
cdr3_aa: CASSLDSLGGYTF
cdr3_nt: TGCGCCAGCAGCTTGGATTCTCTTGGCGGCTACACCTTC

clone_size: -
d_call: -
v_call: TRBV10-3
j_call: TRBJ2-1
cdr3_aa: CAIIYSEVYNEQFF
cdr3_nt: TGTGCCATCATATACTCCGAAGTCTACAATGAGCAGTTCTTC

clone_size: -
d_call: TRBD2
v_call: TRBV7-6
j_call: TRBJ2-7
cdr3_aa: CASSGGTSGIYEQYF
cdr3_nt: TGTGCCAGCAGCGGAGGGACTAGCGGGATCTACGAGCAGTACTTC

clone_size: -
d_call: TRBD1
v_call: TRBV15
j_call: TRBJ1-1
cdr3_aa: CATAGQGGTEAFF
cdr3_nt: TGTGCCACGGCCGGACAGGGGGGAACTGAAGCTTTCTTT

clone_size: -
d_call: TRBD2
v_call: TRBV4-2
j_call: TRBJ2-5
cdr3_aa: CASSQGGTSGGQETQYF
cdr3_nt: TGTGCCAGCAGCCAAGGAGGGACTAGCGGGGGACAAGAGACCCAGTACTTC

clone_size: -
d_call: TRBD2
v_call: TRBV9
j_call: TRBJ2-1
cdr3_aa: CASSVDQRGYNEQFF
cdr3_nt: TGTGCCAGCAGCGTAGACCAGCGGGGGTACAATGAGCAGTTCTTC

clone_size: -
d_call: -
v_call: TRBV25-1
j_call: TRBJ2-5
cdr3_aa: CASSGRGDLSGTQYF
cdr3_nt: TGTGCCAGCAGCGGAAGAGGGGACCTTAGCGGGACCCAGTACTTC

clone_size: -
d_call: TRBD2
v_call: TRBV9
j_call: TRBJ2-7
cdr3_aa: CASSLRAGGEQYF
cdr3_nt: TGTGCCAGCAGCCTCAGAGCGGGGGGGGAGCAGTACTTC

clone_size: -
d_call: -
v_call: TRBV7-2
j_call: TRBJ2-7
cdr3_aa: CASSFDPIGAYEQYF
cdr3_nt: TGTGCCAGCAGCTTTGACCCAATAGGAGCATACGAGCAGTACTTC

clone_size: -
d_call: TRBD2
v_call: TRBV2
j_call: TRBJ2-5
cdr3_aa: CASRAGPGETQYF
cdr3_nt: TGTGCCAGCAGAGCGGGGCCCGGGGAGACCCAGTACTTC

clone_size: -
d_call: -
v_call: TRBV18
j_call: TRBJ1-1
cdr3_aa: CASSPVMRFTEAFF
cdr3_nt: TGTGCCAGCTCACCCGTCATGAGGTTCACTGAAGCTTTCTTT

clone_size: -
d_call: TRBD2
v_call: TRBV4-2
j_call: TRBJ2-1
cdr3_aa: CASSLTSGGYNEQFF
cdr3_nt: TGTGCCAGCAGCCTTACTAGCGGGGGTTACAATGAGCAGTTCTTC

clone_size: -
d_call: TRBD2
v_call: TRBV7-9
j_call: TRBJ2-1
cdr3_aa: CASSLAAGVSFPFF
cdr3_nt: TGTGCCAGCAGCTTAGCGGCGGGAGTCTCTTTTCCGTTCTTC

clone_size: -
d_call: TRBD1
v_call: TRBV2
j_call: TRBJ1-2
cdr3_aa: CASSVEGARYGYTF
cdr3_nt: TGTGCCAGCAGTGTTGAGGGGGCGCGGTATGGCTACACCTTC

clone_size: -
d_call: -
v_call: TRBV7-9
j_call: TRBJ2-7
cdr3_aa: CASGRGQKTYEQYF
cdr3_nt: TGTGCCAGCGGTCGAGGGCAGAAGACCTACGAGCAGTACTTC

clone_size: -
d_call: -
v_call: TRBV24-1
j_call: TRBJ2-7
cdr3_aa: CATPPGVHEQYF
cdr3_nt: TGTGCCACTCCGCCCGGGGTCCACGAGCAGTACTTC

clone_size: -
d_call: TRBD1
v_call: TRBV2
j_call: TRBJ2-3
cdr3_aa: CASSPGGQGARDTQYF
cdr3_nt: TGTGCCAGCAGCCCCGGGGGACAGGGGGCTAGAGATACGCAGTATTTT

clone_size: -
d_call: -
v_call: TRBV25-1
j_call: TRBJ2-7
cdr3_aa: CASSERVGGSYEQYF
cdr3_nt: TGTGCCAGCAGTGAACGCGTGGGGGGCTCCTACGAGCAGTACTTC